The following is a TCR beta chain sequence with its context. The antigen remains undetermined. This record belongs to a study of CD8+ T cells in alopecia areata. Overall study: Those treated were given oral tofacitinib at 5 to 10 mg twice daily. Tofacitinib exposure lasted 6 to 18 months, followed by 6 months off drug. Overall study findings and caveats: There were many expanded lesional clones persisting in scalp and blood during tofacitinib.

Treatment given: oral pan-JAK inhibitor, 5-10 mg twice daily. Once RNA had been extracted, it was reverse transcribed into cDNA to act as the sequencing template. The repertoire was sequenced with immunoSEQ multiplex PCR; TCRdb's copy has only in-frame clones and lacks some. The sample shows around 200,000 clones, around 60% of them seen only once. The CDR3 has 8 amino acids. Germline CDR1 and CDR2: SQVTM and ANQGSEA. The starting material was CD8+ T cells sorted from blood, obtained at week 24, from a patient treated with tofacitinib. This rearrangement joins TRBV29-1 to TRBJ1-1; D perhaps matches TRBD1 (5 bases). The clonotype comes from a human donor with alopecia areata. CDR3 nucleotide sequence: TGCAGGCGGGGGTCGCCTTTCTTT. Amino acids: CRRGSPFF.